This TCR beta chain was captured in a study of blood T cells in healthy people across ages. Whole-study findings and limits: No one knew whether donors had CMV, which possibly confounded expanded clonotype changes. Investigators viewed diversity estimates from one million T cells as underestimates, the study reported.

The germline CDR1 and CDR2 sequences are SGDLS and YYNGEE. V lost 0 bases, J lost 10 bases, and 17 bases lay in between. This CDR3 is built from 15 residues. Together with a sample-barcoded 5' primer, a J-beta primer mix was included in a second PCR lasting roughly 6 to 12 cycles. Via MiXCR, TCRdb re-called the 5' RACE reads, giving one row per CDR3 protein. The sample has roughly 1,700,000 distinct CDR3 sequences; approximately 30% are singletons. In regard to this clonotype: Its antigen is unidentified.

The source is a woman in her 30s in good health. Sequenced: blood. The chain has TRBV9 and TRBJ2-1; the D gene could be TRBD1 or TRBD2 (5 bases each). The CDR3 DNA is TGTGCCAGCAGCGTAGCGGGGACCCCTATGGGGGAGCAGTTCTTC. This codes for CASSVAGTPMGEQFF. Full variable domain (outside the CDR3, taken from reference TRBV9 and TRBJ2-1): DSGVTQTPKHLITATGQRVTLRCSPRSGDLSVYWYQQSLDQGLQFLIQYYNGEERAKGNILERFSAQQFPDLHSELNLSSLELGDSALYFCASSVAGTPMGEQFFGPGTRLTVL.